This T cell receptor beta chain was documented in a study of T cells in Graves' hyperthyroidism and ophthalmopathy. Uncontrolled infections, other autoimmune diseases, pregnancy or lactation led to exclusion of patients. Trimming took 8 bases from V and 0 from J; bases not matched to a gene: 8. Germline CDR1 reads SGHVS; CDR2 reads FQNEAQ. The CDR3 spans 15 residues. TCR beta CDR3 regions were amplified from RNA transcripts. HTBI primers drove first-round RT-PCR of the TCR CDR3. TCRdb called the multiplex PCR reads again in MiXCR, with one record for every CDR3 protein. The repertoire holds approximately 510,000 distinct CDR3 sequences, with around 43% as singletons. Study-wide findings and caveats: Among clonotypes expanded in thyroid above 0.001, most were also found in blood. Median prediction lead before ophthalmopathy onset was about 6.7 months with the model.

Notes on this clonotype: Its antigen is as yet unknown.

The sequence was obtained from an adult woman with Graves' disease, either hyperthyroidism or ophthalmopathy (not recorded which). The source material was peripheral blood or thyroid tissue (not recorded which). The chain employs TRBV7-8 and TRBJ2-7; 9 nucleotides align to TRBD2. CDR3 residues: CASSPPGLASYEQYF. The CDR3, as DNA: TGTGCCAGCTCACCTCCGGGACTAGCCTCCTACGAGCAGTACTTC.